This T cell receptor beta chain was recorded in a study of blood T cell repertoires in COVID-19. TCRdb's copy holds only in-frame clones and misses some; the assay was immunoSEQ multiplex PCR. The sample contains about 150,000 clones, about four fifths of which appear only once. Trimming removed 3 bases from V and 5 bases from J, with 16 bases in between. CDR1 is LNHDA, CDR2 SQIVND, per germline (reference sequence). This CDR3 contains 15 residues. This receptor was obtained from a woman aged 55 to 70 with acute or convalescent COVID-19. This chain links TRBV19 with TRBJ1-1; D may be TRBD1 (6 bases). Sequenced input: peripheral blood. This chain's CDR3 is CASSIKAGARTEAFF. As DNA, the CDR3 is TGTGCCAGTAGTATTAAGGCAGGGGCAAGGACTGAAGCTTTCTTT.